This T cell receptor beta chain comes out of a study of cytomegalovirus exposure and HLA in healthy donors. Both 60 Vbeta primers and 13 Jbeta primers went into the PCR. Produced via immunoSEQ multiplex PCR; TCRdb's table is partial and in-frame only. The sample yields 130,000 or so clones, around 66% seen once. Likely unrecorded immune exposures existed in these nominally healthy donors. The germline gives CDR1 MNHEY, CDR2 SVGAGI. The length of the CDR3 is 15 residues. The specimen sequenced was PBMCs. The chain links TRBV6-5 to TRBJ2-5, with D hard to call. The end of the DNA aligns better with TRBJ2-7, so the J call may be wrong. The origin of this receptor is a woman aged 40 to 50 in good health and CMV-seropositive. CDR3 nucleotide sequence: TGTGCCAGCAGTTACTCCGTGTACACTACCTACGAGCAGTACTTC. This sequence encodes CASSYSVYTTYEQYF.